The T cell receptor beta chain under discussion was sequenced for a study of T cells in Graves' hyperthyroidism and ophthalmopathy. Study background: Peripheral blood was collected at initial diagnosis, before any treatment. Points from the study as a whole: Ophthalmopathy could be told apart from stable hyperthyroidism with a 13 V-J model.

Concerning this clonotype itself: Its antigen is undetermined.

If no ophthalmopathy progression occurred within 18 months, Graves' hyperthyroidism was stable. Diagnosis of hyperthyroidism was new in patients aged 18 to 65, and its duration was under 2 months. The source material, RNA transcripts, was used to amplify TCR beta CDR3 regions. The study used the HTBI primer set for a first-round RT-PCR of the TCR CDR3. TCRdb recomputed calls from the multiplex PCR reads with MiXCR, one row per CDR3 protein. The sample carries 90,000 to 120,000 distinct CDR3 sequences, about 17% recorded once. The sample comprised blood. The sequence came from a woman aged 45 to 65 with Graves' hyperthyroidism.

CDR3 amino acids: CASSPPNGDTQYF. The DNA for the CDR3 is TGTGCCAGCTCACCACCCAACGGGGATACGCAGTATTTT. This rearrangement joins TRBV18 to TRBJ2-3; D not certain. CDR3 length equals 13 residues. The V gene's germline CDR1 is KGHSH and CDR2 LQKENI. V gave up 0 bases and J gave up 6 bases, with 7 bases separating them.